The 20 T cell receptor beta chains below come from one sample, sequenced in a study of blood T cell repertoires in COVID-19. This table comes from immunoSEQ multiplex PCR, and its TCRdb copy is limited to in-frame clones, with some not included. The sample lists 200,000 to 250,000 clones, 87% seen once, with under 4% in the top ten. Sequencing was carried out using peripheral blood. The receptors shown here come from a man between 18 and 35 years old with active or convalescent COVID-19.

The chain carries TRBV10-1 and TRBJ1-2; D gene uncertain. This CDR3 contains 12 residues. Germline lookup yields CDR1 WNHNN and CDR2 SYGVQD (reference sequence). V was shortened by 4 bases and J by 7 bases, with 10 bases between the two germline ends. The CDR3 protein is CASSAGVVGYTF. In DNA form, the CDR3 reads TGCGCCAGCAGTGCGGGTGTTGTTGGCTACACCTTC.

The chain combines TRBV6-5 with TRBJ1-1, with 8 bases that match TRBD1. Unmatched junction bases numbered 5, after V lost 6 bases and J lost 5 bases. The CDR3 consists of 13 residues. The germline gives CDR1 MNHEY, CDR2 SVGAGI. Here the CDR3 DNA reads TGTGCCAGCAGGAAAACAGGGGGAACTGAAGCTTTCTTT. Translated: CASRKTGGTEAFF.

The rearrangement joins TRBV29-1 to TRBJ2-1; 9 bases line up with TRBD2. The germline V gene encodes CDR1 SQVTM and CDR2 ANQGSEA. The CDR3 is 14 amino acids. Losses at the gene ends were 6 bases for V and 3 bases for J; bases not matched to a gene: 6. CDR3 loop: CSVLLAGVYNEQFF. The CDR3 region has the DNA TGCAGCGTCCTACTAGCGGGCGTCTACAATGAGCAGTTCTTC.

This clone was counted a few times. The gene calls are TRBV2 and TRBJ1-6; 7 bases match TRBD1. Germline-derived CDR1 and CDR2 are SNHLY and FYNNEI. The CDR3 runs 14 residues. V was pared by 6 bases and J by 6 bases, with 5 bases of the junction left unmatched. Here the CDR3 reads CASRGGQTNSPLHF. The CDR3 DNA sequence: TGTGCCAGCAGGGGGGGACAGACTAATTCACCCCTCCACTTT. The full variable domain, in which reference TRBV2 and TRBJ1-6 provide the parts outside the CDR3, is EPEVTQTPSHQVTQMGQEVILRCVPISNHLYFYWYRQILGQKVEFLVSFYNNEISEKSEIFDDQFSVERPDGSNFTLKIRSTKLEDSAMYFCASRGGQTNSPLHFGNGTRLTVT.

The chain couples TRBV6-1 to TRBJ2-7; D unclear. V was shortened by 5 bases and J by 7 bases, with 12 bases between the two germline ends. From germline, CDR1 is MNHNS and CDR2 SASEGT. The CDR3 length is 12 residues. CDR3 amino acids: CASSWVRREQYF. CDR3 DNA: TGTGCCAGCAGTTGGGTACGGAGAGAGCAGTACTTC.

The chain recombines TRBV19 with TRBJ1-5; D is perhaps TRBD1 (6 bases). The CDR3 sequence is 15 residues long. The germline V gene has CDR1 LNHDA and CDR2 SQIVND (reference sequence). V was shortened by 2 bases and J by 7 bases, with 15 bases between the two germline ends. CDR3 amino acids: CASSIRGRGRQPQHF. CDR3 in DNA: TGTGCCAGTAGTATACGTGGCAGGGGTCGGCAGCCCCAGCATTTT.

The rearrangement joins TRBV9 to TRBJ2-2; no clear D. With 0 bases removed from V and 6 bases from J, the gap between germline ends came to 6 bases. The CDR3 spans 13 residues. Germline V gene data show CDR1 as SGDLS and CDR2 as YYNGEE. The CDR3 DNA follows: TGTGCCAGCAGCGTAGGGAGCCCCGGGGAGCTGTTTTTT. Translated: CASSVGSPGELFF.

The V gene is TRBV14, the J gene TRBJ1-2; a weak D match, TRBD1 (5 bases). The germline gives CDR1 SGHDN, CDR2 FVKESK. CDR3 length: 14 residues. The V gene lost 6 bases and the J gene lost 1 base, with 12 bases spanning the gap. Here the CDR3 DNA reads TGTGCCAGCAGTCATCTGACAGTTAACTATGGCTACACCTTC. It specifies CASSHLTVNYGYTF.

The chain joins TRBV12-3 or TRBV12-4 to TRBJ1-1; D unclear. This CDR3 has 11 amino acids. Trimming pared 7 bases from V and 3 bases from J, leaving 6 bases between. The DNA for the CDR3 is TGTGCCAGCACCCAGTACACTGAAGCTTTCTTT. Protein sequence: CASTQYTEAFF.

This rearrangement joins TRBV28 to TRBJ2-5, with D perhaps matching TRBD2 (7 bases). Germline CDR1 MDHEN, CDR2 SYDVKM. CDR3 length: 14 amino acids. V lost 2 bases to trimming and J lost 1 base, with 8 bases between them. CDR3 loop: CASSLGGAQETQYF. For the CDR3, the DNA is TGTGCCAGCAGTTTAGGGGGGGCCCAAGAGACCCAGTACTTC. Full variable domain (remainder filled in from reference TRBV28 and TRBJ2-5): DVKVTQSSRYLVKRTGEKVFLECVQDMDHENMFWYRQDPGLGLRLIYFSYDVKMKEKGDIPEGYSVSREKKERFSLILESASTNQTSMYLCASSLGGAQETQYFGPGTRLLVL.

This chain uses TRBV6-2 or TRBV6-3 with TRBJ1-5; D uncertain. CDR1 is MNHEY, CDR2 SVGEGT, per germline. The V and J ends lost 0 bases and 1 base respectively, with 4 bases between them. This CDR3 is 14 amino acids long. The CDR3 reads CASSYSRSNQPQHF. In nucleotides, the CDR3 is TGTGCCAGCAGTTACTCGCGGAGCAATCAGCCCCAGCATTTT.

The CDR3 protein is CASSGLGTQYF. In DNA, the CDR3 is TGTGCCAGTTCAGGACTAGGCACGCAGTATTTT. This chain connects TRBV9 to TRBJ2-3; the match to TRBD2 covers 7 bases. Germline V CDR1 and CDR2: SGDLS, YYNGEE. With 8 bases clipped from V and 9 bases from J, the junction kept 6 bases outside the gene matches. The CDR3 is 11 amino acids.

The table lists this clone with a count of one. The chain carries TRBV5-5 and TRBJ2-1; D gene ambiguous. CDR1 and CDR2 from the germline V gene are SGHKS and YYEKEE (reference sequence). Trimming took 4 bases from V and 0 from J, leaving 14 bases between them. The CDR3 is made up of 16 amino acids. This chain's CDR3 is CASSPEPTSSYNEQFF. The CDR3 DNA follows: TGTGCCAGCAGCCCCGAGCCGACAAGCTCCTACAATGAGCAGTTCTTC.

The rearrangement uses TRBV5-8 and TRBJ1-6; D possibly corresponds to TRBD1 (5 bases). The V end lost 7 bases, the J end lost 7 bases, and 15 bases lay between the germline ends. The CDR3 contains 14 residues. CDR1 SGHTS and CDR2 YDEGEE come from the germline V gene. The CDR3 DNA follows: TGTGCCAGCGCTTCACCAGGGCGCAATTCACCCCTCCACTTT. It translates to CASASPGRNSPLHF.

In DNA, the CDR3 is TGCGCCAGCAGCCAAGAGGGGGGGCGCTCCTATAATTCACCCCTCCACTTT. It yields the protein CASSQEGGRSYNSPLHF. The chain recombines TRBV4-1 with TRBJ1-6; TRBD1 is a possible D gene (6 bases). The CDR3 loop spans 17 amino acids. V lost 0 bases, J lost 0 bases, and 9 bases lay in between. CDR1 and CDR2 (germline): MGHRA, YSYEKL.

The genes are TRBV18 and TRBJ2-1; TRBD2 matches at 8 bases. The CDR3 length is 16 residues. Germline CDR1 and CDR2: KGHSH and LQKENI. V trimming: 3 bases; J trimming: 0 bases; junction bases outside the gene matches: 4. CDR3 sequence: CASSPFSGSSYNEQFF. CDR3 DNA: TGTGCCAGCTCACCCTTCAGCGGGAGCTCCTACAATGAGCAGTTCTTC.

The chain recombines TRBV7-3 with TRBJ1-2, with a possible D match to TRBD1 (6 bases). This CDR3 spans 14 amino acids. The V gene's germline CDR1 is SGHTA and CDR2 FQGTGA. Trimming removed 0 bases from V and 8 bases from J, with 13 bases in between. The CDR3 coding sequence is TGTGCCAGCAGCTTAACGGGGGCCGACGGGGGCTACACCTTC. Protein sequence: CASSLTGADGGYTF.

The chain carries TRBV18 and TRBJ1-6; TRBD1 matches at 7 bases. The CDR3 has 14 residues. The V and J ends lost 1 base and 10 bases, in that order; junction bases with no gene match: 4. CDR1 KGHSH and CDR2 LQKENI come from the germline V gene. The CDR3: CASSPRQGDSPLHF. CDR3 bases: TGTGCCAGCTCACCACGACAGGGCGACTCACCCCTCCACTTT.

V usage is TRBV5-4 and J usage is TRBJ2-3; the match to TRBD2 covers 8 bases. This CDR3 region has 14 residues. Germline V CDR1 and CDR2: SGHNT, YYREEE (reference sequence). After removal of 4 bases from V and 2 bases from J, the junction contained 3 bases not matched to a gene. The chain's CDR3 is CASSVTSATDTQYF. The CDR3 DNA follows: TGTGCCAGCAGCGTGACTAGCGCCACAGATACGCAGTATTTT.

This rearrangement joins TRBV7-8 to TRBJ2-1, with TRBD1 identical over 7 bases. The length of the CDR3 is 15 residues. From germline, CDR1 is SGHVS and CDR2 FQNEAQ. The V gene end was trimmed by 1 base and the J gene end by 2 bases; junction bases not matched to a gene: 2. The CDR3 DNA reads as TGTGCCAGCAGCTTAGAGGGGGCGGCCTACAATGAGCAGTTCTTC. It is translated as CASSLEGAAYNEQFF. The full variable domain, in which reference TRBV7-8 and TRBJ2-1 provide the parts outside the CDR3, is GAGVSQSPRYKVAKRGQDVALRCDPISGHVSLFWYQQALGQGPEFLTYFQNEAQLDKSGLPSDRFFAERPEGSVSTLKIQRTQQEDSAVYLCASSLEGAAYNEQFFGPGTRLTVL.